This T cell receptor (beta chain) was retrieved from a study of cytomegalovirus exposure and HLA in healthy donors. Details on this clone: The antigen remains undetermined.

Study-level points and caveats: Listed as cytomegalovirus-associated were 150 or so TCR beta chains.

The validation cohort, a group of more than 100 subjects, included the donors and was separate from the roughly 670-subject first cohort. Data came from immunoSEQ multiplex PCR; TCRdb stores just in-frame clones and leaves some out. The table shows under 250,000 clones, with 80% to 85% occurring only once. Germline CDR1 SGHTA, CDR2 FQGNSA. Between the trimmed V and J ends, which lost 5 bases and 4 bases, there was a span of 17 bases. There are 16 residues in the CDR3. This receptor was identified in a young woman in good health and CMV-seronegative. J is TRBJ2-2 and V is TRBV7-2, with D possibly matching TRBD2 (5 bases). Specimen: PBMCs. In nucleotides, the CDR3 is TGTGCCAGCAGCCGCACCTCCAATCGGGGCACCGGGGAGCTGTTTTTT. Its translation is CASSRTSNRGTGELFF.